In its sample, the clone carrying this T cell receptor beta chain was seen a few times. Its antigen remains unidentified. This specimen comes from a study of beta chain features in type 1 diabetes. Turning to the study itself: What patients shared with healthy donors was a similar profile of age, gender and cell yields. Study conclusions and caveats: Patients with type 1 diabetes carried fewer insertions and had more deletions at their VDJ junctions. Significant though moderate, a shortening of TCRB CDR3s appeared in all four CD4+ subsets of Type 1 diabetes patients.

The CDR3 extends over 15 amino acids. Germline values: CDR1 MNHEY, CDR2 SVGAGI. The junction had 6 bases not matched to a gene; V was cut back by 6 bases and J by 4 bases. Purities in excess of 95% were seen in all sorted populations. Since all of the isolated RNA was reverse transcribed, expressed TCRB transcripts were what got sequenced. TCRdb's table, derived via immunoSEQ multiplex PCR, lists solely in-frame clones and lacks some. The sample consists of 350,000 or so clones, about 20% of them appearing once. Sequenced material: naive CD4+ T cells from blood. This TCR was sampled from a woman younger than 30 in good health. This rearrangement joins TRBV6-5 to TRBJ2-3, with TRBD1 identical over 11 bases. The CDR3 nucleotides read TGTGCCAGCAGGCAGGACAGGGGGCCGGCAGATACGCAGTATTTT. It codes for CASRQDRGPADTQYF.